This T cell receptor beta chain was recovered during a study of shared clonotypes between healthy human individuals. The germline V gene encodes CDR1 SGHRS and CDR2 YFSETQ. The CDR3 consists of 14 residues. The V gene end was trimmed by 7 bases and the J gene end by 7 bases; junction bases not matched to a gene: 11. The study, taken as a whole, reports: All-four-donor shared clonotypes had higher generation probabilities than non-shared clonotypes did. Rarefaction showed sorted-subset sequencing was incomplete despite large depth.

Sequenced by immunoSEQ multiplex PCR; TCRdb stores in-frame clones only, minus some. The repertoire holds over 2 million clones, with around 95% as singletons. Concerning this clone itself: Antigen: not known.

This chain uses TRBV5-1 with TRBJ1-5, with TRBD1 matching 7 bases. Material: naive CD4+ T cells sorted from blood. Subset meaning: CD45RA+ positively selected. The sequence came from a man aged 18 to 30 in good health. The CDR3 DNA follows: TGCGCCAGCCCCGGACAGGCGGGCTACCAGCCCCAGCATTTT. This gives the protein CASPGQAGYQPQHF.